This TCR beta chain was sequenced for a study of OX40 agonist ivuxolimab in advanced cancers. The sample holds one count of this clone. Assay: immunoSEQ multiplex PCR; the TCRdb copy retains only in-frame clones and omits some. The sample shows approximately 64,000 clones, approximately 86% of them seen only once. This CDR3 is 15 amino acids long. V was trimmed by 2 bases and J by 0 bases, leaving 10 bases between them. Germline assignment: CDR1 MDHEN and CDR2 SYDVKM. This rearrangement joins TRBV28 to TRBJ1-1, with D uncertain. The sequence was obtained from an adult with an advanced solid tumor such as melanoma, head and neck, liver or kidney cancer. Source: CD4+ or CD8+ T cells sorted from blood, taken in a trial of the OX40 agonist ivuxolimab. Written as DNA, the CDR3 is TGTGCCAGCAGTTTAGGAGGGCGCATGAACACTGAAGCTTTCTTT. Its translation is CASSLGGRMNTEAFF.